The 18 T cell receptor beta chains below all came from one sample that was sequenced in a study of PD-L1 blockade in urothelial cancer. Assay used: immunoSEQ multiplex PCR; TCRdb lists only in-frame clones, some missing. This sample has tens of thousands of clones; over 75% occur once, and the top ten carry around 4.6%. The sample here was PBMCs, taken around atezolizumab (anti-PD-L1) treatment. These receptors all stem from a man between 65 and 79 years old with urothelial cancer.

This clone was recorded once. This chain connects TRBV30 to TRBJ2-6; the match to TRBD2 covers 12 bases. Germline trimming cut 6 bases from V and 4 bases from J; bases unmatched to any gene: 13. Looked up from germline, CDR1 is GTSNPN and CDR2 is SVGIG (reference sequence). This CDR3 comprises 18 residues. CDR3 in DNA: TGTGCCTGCCGGCCAAGACTAGCGGGAGTGAGGGGGGCCAACGTCCTGACTTTC. This sequence encodes CACRPRLAGVRGANVLTF.

The chain has TRBV7-2 and TRBJ2-7, with 10 bases fitting TRBD2. CDR3 length: 16 amino acids. In germline, CDR1 is SGHTA, CDR2 FQGNSA. After removal of 1 base from V and 6 bases from J, the junction contained 9 bases not matched to a gene. CDR3 DNA sequence: TGTGCCAGCAGCTTAGGTGGAGCGGGAGGGCCAGTCGAGCAGTACTTC. Its protein product is CASSLGGAGGPVEQYF. Supplemented by reference TRBV7-2 and TRBJ2-7, the full variable domain reads GAGVSQSPSNKVTEKGKDVELRCDPISGHTALYWYRQSLGQGLEFLIYFQGNSAPDKSGLPSDRFSAERTGGSVSTLTIQRTQQEDSAVYLCASSLGGAGGPVEQYFGPGTRLTVT.

This sequence joins TRBV10-1 and TRBJ2-7, with a tentative D call TRBD1 (6 bases). From germline, CDR1 is WNHNN and CDR2 SYGVQD (reference sequence). V was shortened by 3 bases and J by 4 bases, with 19 bases between the two germline ends. The CDR3 has 16 amino acids. The CDR3 is CASSDQGRASIYEQYF. CDR3 in DNA: TGCGCCAGCAGTGATCAGGGGCGGGCATCGATTTACGAGCAGTACTTC.

V is TRBV7-2 and J is TRBJ2-7, with TRBD2 identical over 11 bases. V dropped 3 bases and J dropped 3; count of bases not matched to a gene: 7. Germline lookup yields CDR1 SGHTA and CDR2 FQGNSA. The CDR3 contains 16 residues. The CDR3 region has the DNA TGTGCCAGCAGCTTCACCACTAGCGGGAGCATCTACGAGCAGTACTTC. It specifies CASSFTTSGSIYEQYF. The variable domain in full, completed from reference TRBV7-2 and TRBJ2-7, reads GAGVSQSPSNKVTEKGKDVELRCDPISGHTALYWYRQSLGQGLEFLIYFQGNSAPDKSGLPSDRFSAERTGGSVSTLTIQRTQQEDSAVYLCASSFTTSGSIYEQYFGPGTRLTVT.

This chain uses TRBV10-3 with TRBJ1-4, with 8 bases lining up with TRBD1. V gave up 9 bases and J gave up 4 bases; unmatched junction bases: 4. The CDR3 sequence is 13 residues long. The V gene's germline CDR1 is ENHRY and CDR2 SYGVKD. CDR3 protein: CAISDRDNEKLFF. The CDR3 nucleotides are TGTGCCATTTCGGACAGGGATAATGAAAAACTGTTTTTT.

The V call is TRBV25-1, the J call TRBJ2-5; TRBD1 might be the D (5 bases). Deletions cut 6 bases from V and 4 bases from J, with 12 bases between. There are 13 residues in the CDR3. Germline V gene data show CDR1 as MGHDK and CDR2 as SYGVNS. CDR3 protein: CASSNSQGETQYF. CDR3 in DNA: TGTGCCAGCAGCAATAGCCAGGGAGAGACCCAGTACTTC.

The chain joins TRBV28 to TRBJ1-2; D may be TRBD1 (6 bases). The V gene lost 6 bases and the J gene lost 4 bases, with 21 bases spanning the gap. This CDR3 has 16 amino acids. Germline V gene data show CDR1 as MDHEN and CDR2 as SYDVKM. In DNA form, the CDR3 reads TGTGCCAGCAGCAGACCGGGGGGGCAGCTGTCCTATGGCTACACCTTC. Protein: CASSRPGGQLSYGYTF.

The chain uses TRBV4-2 and TRBJ2-1, with TRBD2 matching 7 bases. Losses at the gene ends were 2 bases for V and 2 bases for J; bases not matched to a gene: 6. CDR1 is LGHNA and CDR2 is YNFKEQ in the germline V gene. This CDR3 is 16 amino acids long. Here the CDR3 reads CASSQTPSGPYNEQFF. The CDR3 DNA follows: TGTGCCAGCAGCCAAACTCCTAGCGGACCCTACAATGAGCAGTTCTTC.

The chain is built from TRBV19 and TRBJ2-7; TRBD1 aligns across 8 bases. The V gene end was trimmed by 3 bases and the J gene end by 2 bases; junction bases not matched to a gene: 3. The CDR3 is 14 residues long. CDR1 and CDR2 (germline): LNHDA, SQIVND (reference sequence). The CDR3 nucleotides read TGTGCCAGTAGTATCCGGACAGGGACCTACGAGCAGTACTTC. This codes for CASSIRTGTYEQYF.

This clone appeared a few times. V gene TRBV2 combines with J gene TRBJ2-1; D may be TRBD1 (6 bases). Trimming shortened V by 7 bases and J by 8 bases, and 18 bases separated the two germline ends. Germline CDR1 reads SNHLY; CDR2 reads FYNNEI. This CDR3 is 14 amino acids long. The CDR3 DNA follows: TGTGCCAGCATAGTGGGGCAGGGGATCGATGAGCAGTTCTTC. It specifies CASIVGQGIDEQFF.

The chain carries TRBV2 and TRBJ2-2, with a tentative D call TRBD1 (5 bases). In germline, CDR1 is SNHLY, CDR2 FYNNEI. The CDR3 is 13 amino acids. Trimming took 4 bases from V and 5 from J, leaving 8 bases between them. The CDR3: CASSGRVTGELFF. The CDR3 DNA reads as TGTGCCAGCAGTGGCAGGGTGACCGGGGAGCTGTTTTTT.

The chain carries TRBV5-4 and TRBJ2-5; D call uncertain. Trimming took 0 bases from V and 0 from J, leaving 6 bases between them. Germline V lookup: CDR1 SGHNT, CDR2 YYREEE (reference sequence). The CDR3 is 14 amino acids. The CDR3 region has the DNA TGTGCCAGCAGCTTGGTGGCAGACCAAGAGACCCAGTACTTC. As protein: CASSLVADQETQYF.

A few counts support this clone. The chain has TRBV4-1 and TRBJ2-7; 7 nucleotides agree with TRBD2. Per the germline V gene, CDR1 is MGHRA and CDR2 is YSYEKL. V was pared by 4 bases and J by 3 bases, with 9 bases of the junction left unmatched. This CDR3 contains 15 residues. The CDR3 nucleotides are TGCGCCAGCAGCCGCAGGTGGGGGGGAGACTACGAGCAGTACTTC. Amino acid sequence: CASSRRWGGDYEQYF.

This sequence joins TRBV7-2 and TRBJ2-5; D is uncertain. Between the trimmed V and J ends, which lost 1 base and 6 bases, there was a span of 12 bases. The CDR3 runs to 14 residues. Germline lookup yields CDR1 SGHTA and CDR2 FQGNSA. The CDR3 bases are TGTGCCAGCAGCTTAGATGGGCCCTCTAAGACCCAGTACTTC. Translation: CASSLDGPSKTQYF.

The chain employs TRBV4-1 and TRBJ2-5; D uncertain. In germline, CDR1 is MGHRA, CDR2 YSYEKL. Trimming shortened V by 5 bases and J by 5 bases, and 12 bases separated the two germline ends. The CDR3 totals 13 residues. This CDR3 reads CASSFLISETQYF. The CDR3 DNA reads TGCGCCAGCAGCTTCCTAATCTCGGAGACCCAGTACTTC.

The chain carries TRBV6-5 and TRBJ2-2, with D maybe TRBD2 (5 bases). The germline V gene encodes CDR1 MNHEY and CDR2 SVGAGI. This CDR3 is 14 amino acids long. V was trimmed by 2 bases and J by 7 bases, leaving 11 bases between them. The CDR3 DNA reads as TGTGCCAGCAGTTACAGCCGGGGTGGCGGGGAGCTGTTTTTT. It is translated as CASSYSRGGGELFF.

This chain links TRBV28 with TRBJ1-5, with 9 bases identical to TRBD1. V shed 6 bases and J 7 bases; nucleotides not matched to a gene: 10. Germline V CDR1 and CDR2: MDHEN, SYDVKM. There are 15 residues in the CDR3. This CDR3 reads CASRPGTGLRQPQHF. The CDR3 nucleotides are TGTGCCAGCAGACCCGGGACAGGGCTTAGGCAGCCCCAGCATTTT. The variable domain in full, completed from reference TRBV28 and TRBJ1-5, reads DVKVTQSSRYLVKRTGEKVFLECVQDMDHENMFWYRQDPGLGLRLIYFSYDVKMKEKGDIPEGYSVSREKKERFSLILESASTNQTSMYLCASRPGTGLRQPQHFGDGTRLSIL.

The V and J genes are TRBV5-1 and TRBJ2-2; TRBD2 aligns across 11 bases. The CDR3 length is 16 residues. The germline V gene has CDR1 SGHRS and CDR2 YFSETQ. After removal of 3 bases from V and 6 bases from J, the junction contained 7 bases not matched to a gene. The CDR3 loop reads CASSSLAGGPSGELFF. The CDR3 DNA reads as TGCGCCAGCAGCTCGTTAGCGGGAGGGCCGTCCGGGGAGCTGTTTTTT.